Presented here are 10 T cell receptor beta chains from one specimen sequenced in a study of post-analysis software for immune sequencing data. Study results and caveats: Controls had lower frequencies than patients of four or five TRBV segments, which included TRBV5-6, TRBV5-1 and TRBV20-1.

cDNA libraries for TCR beta contained unique molecular identifiers. TCRdb fed the PCR reads into MiXCR, producing one record per CDR3 protein. The sample carries under 200,000 distinct CDR3 sequences, 25% to 30% recorded once. Their antigens remain unidentified. Sequences were obtained from blood. The source of these receptors is a girl aged 2-17 years with multiple sclerosis.

Points on this clonotype: A much more abundant neighbour one base away suggests this may be a read error. The CDR3 loop reads CVSSLIGTGTYNEQFF. The DNA of the CDR3 is TGCGTCAGCAGCTTGATCGGGACAGGGACCTACAATGAGCAGTTCTTC. The chain employs TRBV5-1 and TRBJ2-1; TRBD1 agrees at 9 bases. The CDR3 totals 16 residues. CDR1 and CDR2 from the germline V gene are SGHRS and YFSETQ. Together with reference TRBV5-1 and TRBJ2-1, the CDR3 gives the full variable domain: KAGVTQTPRYLIKTRGQQVTLSCSPISGHRSVSWYQQTPGQGLQFLFEYFSETQRNKGNFPGRFSGRQFSNSRSEMNVSTLELGDSALYLCVSSLIGTGTYNEQFFGPGTRLTVL.

Comments on this clonotype: Given a much more abundant clone one base away, this may be a read error. As the CDR3 is not closed by the conserved phenylalanine or tryptophan, this likely results from a read error. V gene TRBV12-3 or TRBV12-4 combines with J gene TRBJ1-2; 11 nucleotides match TRBD1. The CDR3 covers 17 residues. Trimming took 6 bases from V and 5 from J; bases not matched to a gene: 14. The CDR3 here is CASSQDTRTGGAYGYTL. Written as DNA, the CDR3 is TGTGCCAGCAGCCAAGATACCAGGACAGGGGGCGCGTATGGCTACACCTTG.

The gene calls are TRBV6-5 and TRBJ2-3; weak D call: TRBD1 (6 bases). V gave up 2 bases and J gave up 2 bases, with 20 bases separating them. Germline V lookup: CDR1 MNHEY, CDR2 SVGAGI. The CDR3 extends over 18 amino acids. The CDR3 reads CASSYRRSLQGATDTQYF. The CDR3 nucleotides are TGTGCCAGCAGTTACCGAAGATCGCTACAGGGAGCCACAGATACGCAGTATTTT.

The V and J genes are TRBV20-1 and TRBJ2-3; D remains unclear. Deletions cut 0 bases from V and 4 bases from J, with 2 bases between. The germline V gene encodes CDR1 DFQATT and CDR2 SNEGSKA (reference sequence). There are 11 residues in the CDR3. CDR3 bases: TGCAGTGCTAGAGACGCAGATACGCAGTATTTT. Translating it yields CSARDADTQYF.

This clonotype was picked up many times. The chain joins TRBV12-3 or TRBV12-4 to TRBJ2-7; D possibly corresponds to TRBD1 (5 bases). Trimming took 6 bases from V and 0 from J, leaving 15 bases between them. This CDR3 region has 15 residues. The CDR3 here is CASRIRTKSSYEQYF. The CDR3 region has the DNA TGTGCCAGCAGGATAAGGACAAAGAGCTCCTACGAGCAGTACTTC.

The V call is TRBV20-1, the J call TRBJ2-7; TRBD2 aligns across 7 bases. Near its end, the DNA agrees better with TRBJ2-5, so the J call may be wrong. Germline CDR1 DFQATT, CDR2 SNEGSKA (reference sequence). CDR3 length: 13 amino acids. CDR3 amino acids: CSAPTSWEETQYF. In DNA, the CDR3 is TGCAGTGCACCGACTAGCTGGGAAGAGACCCAGTACTTC.

This clonotype was observed at least ten times. The chain is built from TRBV5-1 and TRBJ2-7; D uncertain. The germline V and J ends were trimmed by 0 bases and 0 bases, with 10 bases remaining between them. From germline, CDR1 is SGHRS and CDR2 YFSETQ. There are 15 residues in the CDR3. CDR3 protein: CASSLAFGSSYEQYF. Here the CDR3 DNA reads TGCGCCAGCAGCTTGGCCTTTGGAAGCTCCTACGAGCAGTACTTC.

This clonotype was observed a handful of times. A much bigger clone sits one base away, suggesting this may be a read error. The chain carries TRBV20-1 and TRBJ2-1, with D perhaps matching TRBD2 (6 bases). The CDR3 is 16 amino acids. Germline CDR1 and CDR2: DFQATT and SNEGSKA (reference sequence). The V gene lost 6 bases and the J gene lost 8 bases, with 26 bases spanning the gap. The CDR3 loop reads CSAQSIAGSGRDEQFF. The CDR3 region has the DNA TGCAGTGCCCAGTCTATCGCGGGATCGGGACGGGATGAGCAGTTCTTC.

The chain couples TRBV5-6 to TRBJ2-7; D possibly uses TRBD1 or TRBD2 (5 bases each). Trimming removed 0 bases at V and 4 bases at J, with 20 bases between. This CDR3 has 17 amino acids. Germline V CDR1 and CDR2: SGHDT, YYEEEE. The CDR3 spells CASSLVGAYISGYEQYF. The CDR3 DNA sequence: TGTGCCAGCAGCTTGGTTGGGGCGTACATCTCGGGGTACGAGCAGTACTTC.

To note about this clonotype: A clone one base away is much larger, so this may be a read error. The chain combines TRBV5-1 with TRBJ2-1; maybe TRBD2 (6 bases). Between the trimmed V and J ends, which lost 4 bases and 6 bases, there was a span of 8 bases. CDR1 and CDR2 (germline): SGHRS, YFSETQ. The CDR3 is 12 residues long. CDR3 DNA: TGCGCCAGCAGCCGGGGGACCAATGAGCAGTTCTTC. Translation: CASSRGTNEQFF.